This T cell receptor (beta chain) was recorded in a study of T cell changes during pregnancy in multiple sclerosis. Germline loops: CDR1 LNHDA, CDR2 SQIVND (reference sequence). The CDR3 has 13 amino acids. The V gene end was trimmed by 6 bases and the J gene end by 1 base; junction bases not matched to a gene: 2. Clones were read by immunoSEQ multiplex PCR, and TCRdb kept only the in-frame ones, dropping some. The sample consists of roughly 59,000 clones, about 94% of them appearing once. The chain joins TRBV19 to TRBJ2-5; TRBD2 aligns across 7 bases. This sample comprised CD4+ T cells from peripheral blood mononuclear cells, obtained before pregnancy. This sequence originates from a female donor with multiple sclerosis, enrolled in a pregnancy study. The CDR3 region has the DNA TGTGCCAGTAGGCAGCGGGGCCAAGAGACCCAGTACTTC. Its protein product is CASRQRGQETQYF.